The 7 T cell receptor beta chains given below trace back to one sample, sequenced in a study of blood T cell repertoires in COVID-19. This table comes from immunoSEQ multiplex PCR, and its TCRdb copy is limited to in-frame clones, with some not included. The sample records 200,000 to 250,000 clones, about four fifths being singletons. Sequences were obtained from peripheral blood. These receptors came from a woman aged 55 to 70 with acute or convalescent COVID-19.

This sequence joins TRBV7-2 and TRBJ2-7, with a weak D call TRBD2 (5 bases). The CDR3 sequence is 12 residues long. V shed 1 base and J shed 10 bases, with 11 bases lying between them. Germline V CDR1 and CDR2: SGHTA, FQGNSA. The CDR3 loop reads CASSLELGEQYF. CDR3 in DNA: TGTGCCAGCAGCTTAGAACTAGGTGAACAGTACTTC.

The chain uses TRBV13 and TRBJ2-7; no clear D. In germline, CDR1 is PRHDT, CDR2 FYEKMQ (reference sequence). The CDR3 is 15 residues long. Deletions cut 5 bases from V and 3 bases from J, with 17 bases between. The CDR3 here is CASSPGYGGFYEQYF. CDR3 bases: TGTGCCAGCAGCCCTGGTTACGGCGGCTTCTACGAGCAGTACTTC.

The gene calls are TRBV4-3 and TRBJ2-1; weak D call: TRBD1 (6 bases). Germline lookup yields CDR1 LGHNA and CDR2 YSLEER. V lost 5 bases and J lost 8, with 16 bases in between. The CDR3 consists of 14 residues. DNA of the CDR3: TGCGCCAGCAGCGGTTGGCCAGGGGAGTATGAGCAGTTCTTC. Translation: CASSGWPGEYEQFF.

The rearrangement links TRBV3-1 (or the pseudogene TRBV3-2) to TRBJ2-1, with D possibly matching TRBD1 (5 bases). In germline, CDR1 is LGHDT, CDR2 YNNKEL (reference sequence). Trimming pared 4 bases from V and 3 bases from J, leaving 16 bases between. This CDR3 comprises 16 residues. The DNA of the CDR3 is TGTGCCAGCAGCCGACCGGACAAGCAGGACTACAATGAGCAGTTCTTC. This sequence encodes CASSRPDKQDYNEQFF.

V and J are TRBV5-4 and TRBJ2-5; 16 nucleotides align to TRBD2. In germline, CDR1 is SGHNT, CDR2 YYREEE (reference sequence). V shed 8 bases and J 7 bases; nucleotides not matched to a gene: 11. The CDR3 length is 16 residues. This chain's CDR3 is CASTTGTSGGAGTQYF. DNA of the CDR3: TGTGCCAGTACTACCGGGACTAGCGGGGGGGCAGGGACCCAGTACTTC. Variable domain in full (rest from reference TRBV5-4 and TRBJ2-5): ETGVTQSPTHLIKTRGQQVTLRCSSQSGHNTVSWYQQALGQGPQFIFQYYREEENGRGNFPPRFSGLQFPNYSSELNVNALELDDSALYLCASTTGTSGGAGTQYFGPGTRLLVL.

This clone showed up just once. This chain links TRBV19 with TRBJ1-1; possible D gene TRBD1, 5 bases. The CDR3 consists of 16 residues. Germline values: CDR1 LNHDA, CDR2 SQIVND (reference sequence). Trimming pared 7 bases from V and 3 bases from J, leaving 21 bases between. The DNA of the CDR3 is TGTGCCAGTACCCCGGAATGGGGACTGAGGGACACTGAAGCTTTCTTT. Translation gives CASTPEWGLRDTEAFF.

The rearrangement joins TRBV5-6 to TRBJ1-1; 8 bases are a match to TRBD1. Germline V gene data show CDR1 as SGHDT and CDR2 as YYEEEE. This CDR3 region has 13 residues. Losses at the gene ends were 0 bases for V and 8 bases for J; bases not matched to a gene: 3. This chain's CDR3 is CASSLGTGPEAFF. The CDR3 DNA follows: TGTGCCAGCAGCTTGGGGACAGGGCCCGAAGCTTTCTTT.